These T cell receptor beta chains were read from a single sample in a study of Graves' ophthalmopathy and Graves' hyperthyroidism. A single record per CDR3 protein comes from TCRdb applying MiXCR to the multiplex PCR reads. The sample carries roughly 60,000 distinct CDR3 sequences, 45% to 55% recorded once. Source material: peripheral blood. Source of these receptors: an adult woman with Graves' ophthalmopathy. Each CDR3 is given with its conserved first and last residue.

V gene,J gene,CDR3 protein
TRBV2,TRBJ2-7,CASSSQGYNEQYF
TRBV7-2,TRBJ2-2,CASSFWTGRGTGELFF
TRBV10-3,TRBJ2-3,CANSGGTCTDTQYF
TRBV24-1,TRBJ2-1,CATSASTSGSEEQFF
TRBV5-5,TRBJ2-7,CASSFALEQYF
TRBV6-2/TRBV6-3,TRBJ2-1,CASSYSIAKGGLAGGTDEQFF
TRBV5-4,TRBJ1-1,CASSPTSGRAMNTEAFF
TRBV6-2/TRBV6-3,TRBJ2-7,CASSYGIRDRGPDRYEQYF
TRBV20-1,TRBJ1-2,CSARGQGAGGYTF
TRBV11-2,TRBJ2-5,CASSLVGLHGETQYF
TRBV12-3/TRBV12-4,TRBJ1-4,CASSSEFGNEKLFF
TRBV6-2/TRBV6-3,TRBJ2-2,CASSLTSSTGELFF
TRBV16,TRBJ2-7,CASSQSGQGEYEQYF
TRBV7-9,TRBJ2-1,CASSLGMRGYEQFF
TRBV2,TRBJ2-5,CASRPPDLGETQYF
TRBV30,TRBJ2-3,CAWSTSGRRGDTQYF
TRBV9,TRBJ1-1,CASGAGGGFGKTEAFF
TRBV7-8,TRBJ1-2,CASGLGHLDYGYTF
TRBV19,TRBJ1-1,CASKRQGAISTEAFF
TRBV5-1,TRBJ2-7,CASSLGVASLRYEQYF
TRBV11-3,TRBJ1-2,CASSLHHQSSGNTF
TRBV11-1,TRBJ1-5,CASSPGQPQHF
TRBV10-1,TRBJ2-5,CASSQGHLKGETQYF
TRBV6-7,TRBJ1-4,CASSYRATNEKLFF
TRBV6-2/TRBV6-3,TRBJ2-2,CASSYLSAFNTGELFF
TRBV30,TRBJ1-6,CAWGGHANSPLHF
TRBV5-1,TRBJ2-1,CASSSAGLAGEGQFF
TRBV6-5,TRBJ1-2,CASSTLRTDANYGYTF
TRBV4-1,TRBJ2-5,CASSLDRGETQYF
TRBV20-1,TRBJ2-3,CSANPGTSGRRDTQYF
TRBV5-1,TRBJ1-3,CASSLGQASGNTIYF
TRBV5-6,TRBJ2-1,CASSLGTDSYNEEFF
TRBV18,TRBJ2-7,CASSPGPAVGYEQYF